These 29 T cell receptor beta chains originate from one sample sequenced in a study of regulatory T cells in long-lasting Graves disease. Time point denoted: newly diagnosed GD, antithyroid drugs for less than 3 months. PBMC-extracted RNA yielded the TCR library. With iRepertoire HTBI primers and Arm-PCR of CDR3 regions, TCR beta libraries were built. TCRdb re-derived calls from the multiplex PCR reads in MiXCR, one entry per CDR3 protein. The sample holds 370,000 or so distinct CDR3 sequences, 15% to 20% seen once. The same specimen was also included in a second study, on T cells in Graves' hyperthyroidism and ophthalmopathy.

This specimen was peripheral blood mononuclear cells (PBMCs), taken at new diagnosis, from a patient treated with antithyroid drugs. Every receptor here comes from a woman younger than 30 with Graves disease.

This clonotype occurred many times. The chain recombines TRBV11-3 with TRBJ2-7; no clear D. This CDR3 is 12 amino acids long. Germline CDR1 and CDR2: SGHNT and YENEEA. V was cut by 8 bases and J by 0 bases, with 8 bases left in between. The CDR3 loop is CASRAASYEQYF. CDR3 nucleotide sequence: TGTGCCAGCCGGGCGGCCTCCTACGAGCAGTACTTC.

The chain has TRBV27 and TRBJ2-7; D ambiguous. V was pared by 3 bases and J by 2 bases, with 11 bases between. The CDR3 runs 14 residues. The V gene's germline CDR1 is MNHEY and CDR2 SMNVEV (reference sequence). DNA for the CDR3: TGTGCCAGCAGTTTCAAGGGTGGGACCTACGAGCAGTACTTC. This encodes CASSFKGGTYEQYF.

This chain joins TRBV12-3 or TRBV12-4 and TRBJ1-5; TRBD1 matches 7 bases. V lost 6 bases to trimming and J lost 2 bases; unmatched junction nucleotides: 4. The CDR3 is 14 amino acids. CDR3: CASRHGTGNQPQHF. The CDR3 region has the DNA TGTGCCAGCAGGCATGGGACAGGCAATCAGCCCCAGCATTTT.

This clonotype was counted a few times. This sequence joins TRBV20-1 and TRBJ2-1, with 11 bases aligning to TRBD2. J lost 5 bases, V lost 5 bases, and 2 bases had no gene match. Germline V gene sequence: CDR1 DFQATT, CDR2 SNEGSKA (reference sequence). The CDR3 is made up of 13 amino acids. The CDR3 spells CSAGTSGNNEQFF. The CDR3 DNA sequence: TGCAGTGCTGGGACTAGCGGAAACAATGAGCAGTTCTTC.

Details on this clonotype: This may be a read error: a much more frequent sequence differs by one nucleotide. Likely a read error: the CDR3 ends without its conserved phenylalanine or tryptophan. The chain carries TRBV4-1 and TRBJ2-3, with TRBD2 matching over 15 bases. Germline V lookup: CDR1 MGHRA, CDR2 YSYEKL. The CDR3 runs 16 residues. The junction had 4 bases not matched to a gene; V was cut back by 0 bases and J by 9 bases. The CDR3 nucleotides are TGCGCCAGCAGCCAAGAGGGACTAGCGGGAGGTGGGACGCAGTATGTT. Translating gives CASSQEGLAGGGTQYV.

This clonotype was seen repeatedly, ten times or more. The rearrangement joins TRBV12-3 or TRBV12-4 to TRBJ1-5; D ambiguous. CDR3 length: 18 amino acids. V was shortened by 5 bases and J by 2 bases, with 22 bases between the two germline ends. CDR3 in amino acids: CASSLGKRHLPGNQPQHF. The CDR3 DNA sequence: TGTGCCAGCAGTCTCGGGAAGCGACACTTACCGGGCAATCAGCCCCAGCATTTT.

This rearrangement joins TRBV5-1 to TRBJ1-6; D ambiguous. CDR3 length: 14 residues. In germline, CDR1 is SGHRS, CDR2 YFSETQ. The V end was cut by 2 bases, the J end by 7 bases, with 10 bases between. The DNA for the CDR3 is TGCGCCAGCAGCTTACGGAGCCAGAATTCACCCCTCCACTTT. Its protein is CASSLRSQNSPLHF.

This clonotype came up many times. The V call is TRBV12-3 or TRBV12-4, the J call TRBJ2-7; perhaps TRBD2 as D (6 bases). Trimming stripped 8 bases from V and 1 base from J, with 18 bases between. The length of the CDR3 is 15 residues. CDR3 protein: CASSNRGIGSYEQYF. CDR3 in DNA: TGTGCCAGCTCAAACCGCGGGATCGGATCCTACGAGCAGTACTTC.

This clonotype has ten or more counts. The genes are TRBV3-1 and TRBJ2-1; D is uncertain. From germline, CDR1 is LGHDT and CDR2 YNNKEL (reference sequence). The CDR3 sequence is 14 residues long. The ends were cut back, 2 bases at V and 6 bases at J, with 11 bases in the middle. This CDR3 is CASSQSTASNEQFF. As DNA, the CDR3 is TGTGCCAGCAGCCAATCAACAGCGAGCAATGAGCAGTTCTTC.

This chain links TRBV6-1 with TRBJ1-1, with TRBD1 matching over 7 bases. The V gene end was trimmed by 4 bases and the J gene end by 4 bases; junction bases not matched to a gene: 12. The CDR3 sequence is 16 residues long. CDR1 MNHNS and CDR2 SASEGT come from the germline V gene. DNA for the CDR3: TGTGCCAGCAGTGGTATCCTTGGGGCAGGGGGCACTGAAGCTTTCTTT. Translating it yields CASSGILGAGGTEAFF.

This clonotype was counted ten times or more. The rearrangement uses TRBV6-2 or TRBV6-3 and TRBJ2-5; 9 bases are shared with TRBD1. CDR1 and CDR2 (germline): MNHEY, SVGEGT. The CDR3 consists of 15 residues. The ends lost 6 bases at V and 1 base at J; junction bases unmatched: 6. The CDR3 is CASRWDRVFQETQYF. In nucleotides, the CDR3 is TGTGCCAGCAGGTGGGACAGGGTGTTCCAAGAGACCCAGTACTTC.

This clonotype was recorded at least ten times. The rearrangement uses TRBV6-5 and TRBJ1-2; D gene ambiguous. The CDR3 consists of 14 residues. Germline-derived CDR1 and CDR2 are MNHEY and SVGAGI. With 0 bases removed from V and 8 bases from J, the gap between germline ends came to 13 bases. The CDR3 reads CASSYSYEGTGYTF. Written as DNA, the CDR3 is TGTGCCAGCAGTTACTCGTACGAGGGAACGGGCTACACCTTC.

CDR3 region: CASSVTGQKETQYF. DNA of the CDR3: TGTGCCAGCAGCGTAACGGGACAGAAAGAGACCCAGTACTTC. This chain connects TRBV9 to TRBJ2-5; 7 bases are shared with TRBD1. Germline CDR1 SGDLS, CDR2 YYNGEE. This CDR3 region has 14 residues. V lost 1 base to trimming and J lost 3 bases; unmatched junction nucleotides: 3.

The chain uses TRBV24-1 and TRBJ2-1; 8 bases fit TRBD1. Germline V gene lookup returns CDR1 KGHDR and CDR2 SFDVKD. V was clipped by 4 bases and J by 4 bases; unmatched bases: 5. The CDR3 runs 15 residues. For the CDR3, the DNA is TGTGCCACCAGTGACTCCGGGACAGGTTACAATGAGCAGTTCTTC. This gives the protein CATSDSGTGYNEQFF.

This chain joins TRBV6-5 and TRBJ1-5; TRBD1 might be the D (5 bases). V was pared by 2 bases and J by 7 bases, with 15 bases between. Germline CDR1 and CDR2: MNHEY and SVGAGI. The CDR3 sequence is 15 residues long. CDR3 residues: CASSYRTGGRQPQHF. CDR3 coding DNA: TGTGCCAGCAGTTACCGAACAGGAGGGCGGCAGCCCCAGCATTTT.

V and J are TRBV27 and TRBJ1-3, with D tentatively TRBD1 (5 bases). Trimming removed 5 bases at V and 4 bases at J, with 12 bases between. CDR1 and CDR2 (germline): MNHEY, SMNVEV (reference sequence). This CDR3 has 14 residues. This CDR3 is CASSRGVSGNTIYF. In DNA form, the CDR3 reads TGTGCCAGCAGTCGAGGGGTATCGGGAAACACCATATATTTT.

The V call is TRBV4-2, the J call TRBJ2-1; D is ambiguous. Germline V gene lookup returns CDR1 LGHNA and CDR2 YNFKEQ. The CDR3 extends over 13 amino acids. Deletions cut 0 bases from V and 8 bases from J, with 8 bases between. The CDR3, as DNA: TGTGCCAGCAGCCAAGAGGAACCGGATGAGCAGTTCTTC. Protein sequence: CASSQEEPDEQFF.

This chain connects TRBV4-1 to TRBJ1-4; 8 bases map to TRBD1. Per germline, CDR1 MGHRA and CDR2 YSYEKL. There are 15 residues in the CDR3. Unmatched junction bases numbered 11, after V lost 6 bases and J lost 8 bases. The CDR3 DNA is TGCGCCAGCAGGCCTAGAGCAGGGGGCGGGGAAAAACTGTTTTTT. Amino acid sequence: CASRPRAGGGEKLFF.

There are a few counts of this clonotype. The chain joins TRBV5-4 to TRBJ2-7; 12 nucleotides agree with TRBD2. Germline CDR1 and CDR2: SGHNT and YYREEE (reference sequence). The length of the CDR3 is 16 residues. The trim removed 4 bases at V and 6 bases at J, leaving 11 bases unmatched. CDR3 amino acids: CASSPYTSGRTGEQYF. The CDR3 DNA follows: TGTGCCAGCAGCCCCTATACTAGCGGGAGGACGGGCGAGCAGTACTTC.

The chain is built from TRBV5-4 and TRBJ1-2; 7 bases match TRBD1. The V gene's germline CDR1 is SGHNT and CDR2 YYREEE (reference sequence). This CDR3 contains 14 residues. Trimming removed 6 bases from V and 8 bases from J; junction bases left unmatched: 13. CDR3 protein: CASTPGQAGRGYTF. Here the CDR3 DNA reads TGTGCCAGCACCCCTGGACAGGCCGGTCGGGGCTACACCTTC.

The chain joins TRBV19 to TRBJ2-5; weak D call: TRBD1 (6 bases). This CDR3 contains 15 residues. The germline CDR1 and CDR2 sequences are LNHDA and SQIVND (reference sequence). The germline V and J ends were trimmed by 7 bases and 2 bases, with 17 bases remaining between them. CDR3 bases: TGTGCCAGTACCCACGTTGGCAGGGGTCAAGAGACCCAGTACTTC. The encoded protein is CASTHVGRGQETQYF. Combining the CDR3 with reference TRBV19 and TRBJ2-5 gives the whole variable domain DGGITQSPKYLFRKEGQNVTLSCEQNLNHDAMYWYRQDPGQGLRLIYYSQIVNDFQKGDIAEGYSVSREKKESFPLTVTSAQKNPTAFYLCASTHVGRGQETQYFGPGTRLLVL.

In its sample, this clonotype was seen a few times. The V and J genes are TRBV10-1 and TRBJ1-4, with TRBD1 matching over 7 bases. The CDR3 loop spans 19 amino acids. CDR1 and CDR2 from the germline V gene are WNHNN and SYGVQD (reference sequence). V lost 7 bases and J lost 1; bases outside the gene matches: 18. The CDR3 DNA is TGCGCCAGCATCCTCTACCGCGGCAGGGGGAATCGAACTAATGAAAAACTGTTTTTT. Encoded protein: CASILYRGRGNRTNEKLFF.

This clonotype has more than one count but fewer than ten. The V call is TRBV7-3, the J call TRBJ2-1, with TRBD1 identical over 9 bases. Trimming at V came to 3 bases and at J to 5 bases, leaving 5 bases not matched to a gene. CDR3 length: 15 amino acids. The V gene's germline CDR1 is SGHTA and CDR2 FQGTGA. Written as DNA, the CDR3 is TGTGCCAGCAGCTTGTACCGGGACAGGGACAATGAGCAGTTCTTC. The encoded protein is CASSLYRDRDNEQFF.

This clonotype was observed many times. The chain has TRBV20-1 and TRBJ2-7; 16 nucleotides agree with TRBD2. V was clipped by 6 bases and J by 4 bases; unmatched bases: 6. CDR1 is DFQATT and CDR2 is SNEGSKA in the germline V gene (reference sequence). This CDR3 region has 15 residues. The CDR3 loop is CSARGLAGGRYEQYF. CDR3 coding DNA: TGCAGTGCCCGGGGACTAGCGGGGGGGAGGTACGAGCAGTACTTC.

This clonotype appeared many times. The J gene is TRBJ2-4, the V gene TRBV12-3 or TRBV12-4; D gene uncertain. The CDR3 runs 14 residues. V was clipped by 4 bases and J by 3 bases, with 10 bases between them. The CDR3 bases are TGTGCCAGCAGTTCCCCCCAGGTCAAAAACATTCAGTACTTC. Translation: CASSSPQVKNIQYF.

The J gene is TRBJ1-2, the V gene TRBV6-1, with 9 bases lining up with TRBD1. Losses at the gene ends were 7 bases for V and 4 bases for J; bases not matched to a gene: 13. Germline V CDR1 and CDR2: MNHNS, SASEGT. The CDR3 length is 16 residues. This chain's CDR3 is CASNPKQGAPGYGYTF. The CDR3 DNA reads TGTGCCAGCAATCCGAAACAGGGGGCCCCGGGCTATGGCTACACCTTC.

The gene calls are TRBV12-3 or TRBV12-4 and TRBJ2-3; the D gene is possibly TRBD2 (6 bases). This CDR3 has 15 residues. V was trimmed by 3 bases and J by 4 bases, leaving 14 bases between them. CDR3 sequence reads: CASSFWGVMPDTQYF. In DNA, the CDR3 is TGTGCCAGCAGTTTTTGGGGGGTGATGCCAGATACGCAGTATTTT.

This clonotype was seen ten or more times. The chain employs TRBV12-3 or TRBV12-4 and TRBJ1-2, with D possibly being TRBD1 (5 bases). The CDR3 runs 13 residues. Trimming pared 10 bases from V and 4 bases from J, leaving 16 bases between. In DNA, the CDR3 is TGTGCCACCAGGACAATCTCTCCCTATGGCTACACCTTC. Protein product: CATRTISPYGYTF.

The genes are TRBV7-8 and TRBJ1-5, with D unresolved. From germline, CDR1 is SGHVS and CDR2 FQNEAQ. With 1 base removed from V and 0 bases from J, the gap between germline ends came to 10 bases. CDR3 length: 16 residues. This CDR3 reads CASSLGASYSNQPQHF. The CDR3 DNA is TGTGCCAGCAGCTTAGGAGCGTCCTATAGCAATCAGCCCCAGCATTTT.